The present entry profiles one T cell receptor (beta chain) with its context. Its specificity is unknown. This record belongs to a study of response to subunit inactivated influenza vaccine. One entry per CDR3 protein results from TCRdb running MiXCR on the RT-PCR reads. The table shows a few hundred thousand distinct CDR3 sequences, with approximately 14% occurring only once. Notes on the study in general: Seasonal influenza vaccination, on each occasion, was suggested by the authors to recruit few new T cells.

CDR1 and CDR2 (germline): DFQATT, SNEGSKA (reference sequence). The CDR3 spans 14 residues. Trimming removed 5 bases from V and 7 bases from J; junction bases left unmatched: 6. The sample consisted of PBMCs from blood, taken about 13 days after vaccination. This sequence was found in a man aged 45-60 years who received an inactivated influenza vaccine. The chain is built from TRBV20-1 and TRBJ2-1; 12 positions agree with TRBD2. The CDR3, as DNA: TGCAGTGCTCGGCGACTAGCGGGGGAGAATGAGCAGTTCTTC. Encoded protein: CSARRLAGENEQFF.